This note documents a single TCR beta chain sequence. Its antigen is unknown. Qualities for individual bases were not recorded, and no much larger clone is one base off. The protocol used for the library was the immunoSEQ multiplex PCR assay. On the study's bioinformatics: A statistical classification framework was built to diagnose cytomegalovirus status from the catalog of TCR beta chain sequences. This immuneACCESS table, as held by TCRdb, lists in-frame sequences with V and J called but not all clones. Of the missing ones, under half trace to an unresolved V gene in checked studies; the others have no known cause. For V, J and clone size, that table is used; D and trimming come from the DNA. The sample includes about 250,000 clones, with roughly 87% observed a single time. The top ten clones comprise around 13% of the sample. The data derive from a study of cytomegalovirus exposure and HLA in healthy donors (dated by TCRdb to 2017 to 2019). As for the study more broadly: A later analysis indicated that the roughly 130 validation repertoires were generated on the platform also employed for the approximately 700 repertoires of the first cohort. The study was designed to test whether signatures of past pathogen exposure could be identified by cataloging public T cell receptors. A separate validation cohort of roughly 120 different subjects was used in addition to the roughly 700-subject first cohort. To predict cytomegalovirus infection status, the study brought together high-throughput TCR immunosequencing, statistical association of individual TCRs with disease status, and machine learning. What the authors observed across the whole study: Across donors, most TCR sequences were observed very rarely, whereas some public TCRs were present in many individuals. It was suggested by the authors that the approach could potentially be generalized to other disease states and immunological phenotypes. Cytomegalovirus status was reported to be diagnosed by the classifier with high specificity and sensitivity in both the original and validation cohorts. Subsequent analysis determined that TCRs grouped into clusters in the first cohort also showed a tendency toward co-occurrence across the approximately 120 validation repertoires, and approximately 94% of cluster scores exceeded 0. The study listed approximately 160 TCR beta chains as associated with cytomegalovirus. A few of the identified cytomegalovirus-associated TCR beta chains were confirmed in vitro to be specific for cytomegalovirus antigens. A later analysis lacked HLA typing for the validation cohort, so it scored co-occurrence in that cohort across all 120 repertoires.

The donors belonged to the validation cohort of about 120 subjects, which was separate from the approximately 700-subject first cohort. V and J are trimmed by 7 bases and 6 bases, and the gene matches miss 12 bases of the junction. Based on the germline V gene (reference sequence), the CDR1 and CDR2 sequences are LNHDA and SQIVND. The CDR3 measures 15 amino acids from cysteine to phenylalanine. Only the CDR3 DNA stays, 45 bases, in frame from base 1. The sequence was collected from a man younger than 30 in good health and CMV-seropositive. The sample taken for sequencing was PBMCs. The sequence joins TRBV19 to TRBJ1-5; TRBD1 lines up with 7 middle nucleotides. The DNA sequence is given as TGTGCCAGTATGACAGGGTCGAGGGGGAGTCAGCCCCAGCATTTT. Its product reads: CASMTGSRGSQPQHF.